The clone carrying this T cell receptor (beta chain) showed up many times. Its target is unknown. Generation of TCR cDNA used 5'RACE template switching (which added a universal primer site and UMIs). TCRdb processed the 5' RACE reads anew with MiXCR; each CDR3 protein has one entry. The sample has just over 250,000 distinct CDR3 sequences; around 5.3% are singletons. The data belong to a study of T cells after yellow fever vaccination. Study-wide results and caveats: Peaking on day 5 versus 15, the secondary response was faster but weaker. Clonotypes appearing in both CD4 and CD8 compartments existed, and their share was small.

This CDR3 spans 17 amino acids. Germline loops: CDR1 SGHNT, CDR2 YYREEE (reference sequence). V lost 1 base, J lost 9 bases, and 15 bases stayed unmatched. The sequencing here drew on CD4+ T cells sorted from PBMCs, taken on the day of the yellow fever booster vaccination. The sequence was obtained from a man younger than 30 who received the YFV17D yellow fever vaccine. The genes are TRBV5-4 and TRBJ2-1; 8 positions agree with TRBD2. Written as DNA, the CDR3 is TGTGCCAGCAGCTTGACGGGCCGGGGGGGCCAAGGTGCTGAGCAGTTCTTC. This translates into CASSLTGRGGQGAEQFF.